A single sample is the source of the 11 T cell receptor beta chains below, sequenced in a study of blood T cells in healthy people across ages. Primers used in a second PCR of roughly 7 to 12 cycles were a sample-barcoded 5' primer and a J-beta primer mix. TCRdb reprocessed the 5' RACE reads with MiXCR, giving one entry per CDR3 protein. The table has around 1.5 million distinct CDR3 sequences, about 31% seen once. Sequenced: blood. Receptors originate from a woman aged 25 to 39 in good health.

The V call is TRBV12-3 or TRBV12-4, the J call TRBJ2-1; a possible D gene is TRBD2 (7 bases). The CDR3 has 20 amino acids. V lost 1 base and J lost 4, with 26 bases in between. Written as DNA, the CDR3 is TGTGCCAGCAGTTTAGTTGGACAGCGGGGTGGAACGGTCCGATACAATGAGCAGTTCTTC. This translates into CASSLVGQRGGTVRYNEQFF.

The rearrangement joins TRBV10-1 to TRBJ2-5; D may be TRBD2 (6 bases). Trimming shortened V by 3 bases and J by 5 bases, and 13 bases separated the two germline ends. Germline V gene lookup returns CDR1 WNHNN and CDR2 SYGVQD (reference sequence). The CDR3 totals 14 residues. The CDR3 reads CASSETGTLETQYF. CDR3 nucleotides: TGCGCCAGCAGTGAAACCGGGACTTTGGAGACCCAGTACTTC.

This clonotype appeared many times. The chain combines TRBV14 with TRBJ2-1; D is unclear. Germline V lookup: CDR1 SGHDN, CDR2 FVKESK. Trimming removed 4 bases from V and 6 bases from J, with 7 bases in between. The CDR3 is 12 residues long. This chain's CDR3 is CASSPARNEQFF. In DNA form, the CDR3 reads TGTGCCAGCAGCCCCGCACGCAATGAGCAGTTCTTC.

The V gene is TRBV20-1, the J gene TRBJ1-4; D may be TRBD1 (5 bases). V shed 2 bases and J shed 4 bases, with 14 bases lying between them. Germline CDR1 is DFQATT and CDR2 is SNEGSKA (reference sequence). The CDR3 runs to 15 residues. CDR3 in amino acids: CSARIGGALNEKLFF. In nucleotides, the CDR3 is TGCAGTGCTAGAATTGGCGGGGCCCTTAATGAAAAACTGTTTTTT.

This clonotype was recorded at least ten times. The J gene is TRBJ2-1, the V gene TRBV20-1; no clear D gene. Looked up from germline, CDR1 is DFQATT and CDR2 is SNEGSKA (reference sequence). V was shortened by 4 bases and J by 4 bases, with 11 bases between the two germline ends. The CDR3 runs to 13 residues. CDR3 protein: CSANGRLYNEQFF. The CDR3 region has the DNA TGCAGTGCTAATGGACGACTGTACAATGAGCAGTTCTTC.

This chain links TRBV20-1 with TRBJ2-7, with a tentative D call TRBD2 (5 bases). Trimming cost V 1 base and J 0 bases, with 16 bases left between them. Looked up from germline, CDR1 is DFQATT and CDR2 is SNEGSKA (reference sequence). This CDR3 has 16 residues. The DNA of the CDR3 is TGCAGTGCTAGAGCGGTCGATGGGAGAAACTCCTACGAGCAGTACTTC. It is translated as CSARAVDGRNSYEQYF.

This clonotype was observed a few times. This chain links TRBV5-1 with TRBJ2-5; the D call may be TRBD1 or TRBD2 (5 bases each). Germline CDR1 and CDR2: SGHRS and YFSETQ. CDR3 length equals 22 residues. The V and J ends lost 7 bases and 2 bases respectively, with 39 bases between them. The CDR3, as DNA: TGCGCCAGCTACATACTGATCCTACCCCGGGACCCAAGCCCCCGTAGGCAAGAGACCCAGTACTTC. This sequence encodes CASYILILPRDPSPRRQETQYF.

About this clonotype itself: Just one base apart from a much larger clone, this may be a read error. This chain uses TRBV6-6 with TRBJ2-3, with D perhaps matching TRBD2 (5 bases). The V gene lost 4 bases and the J gene lost 5 bases, with 13 bases spanning the gap. The CDR3 runs to 14 residues. The germline gives CDR1 MNHNY, CDR2 SVGAGI (reference sequence). Here the CDR3 DNA reads TGTGCCAGCAGTTCGGAGGCCGGAAGAGATACGCAGTATTTT. The encoded protein is CASSSEAGRDTQYF.

This chain uses TRBV13 with TRBJ2-3; 9 positions match TRBD1. Looked up from germline, CDR1 is PRHDT and CDR2 is FYEKMQ (reference sequence). The CDR3 extends over 15 amino acids. The trim removed 1 base at V and 6 bases at J, leaving 5 bases unmatched. This CDR3 reads CASSLVGTGLDTQYF. In DNA, the CDR3 is TGTGCCAGCAGCTTAGTCGGGACAGGGTTGGATACGCAGTATTTT.

Remarks on this clonotype: The junction differs from germline at one of its ends, possibly a read error. The rearrangement joins TRBV7-9 to TRBJ2-5, with D unclear. There are 13 residues in the CDR3. Germline CDR1 is SEHNR and CDR2 is FQNEAQ (reference sequence). The CDR3 region is CASSSENQEIQYF. The CDR3 region has the DNA TGTGCCAGCAGCTCCGAGAACCAAGAGATCCAGTACTTC.

The V gene is TRBV20-1, the J gene TRBJ1-1; D ambiguous. The germline V gene encodes CDR1 DFQATT and CDR2 SNEGSKA (reference sequence). CDR3 length: 12 amino acids. Between the trimmed V and J ends, which lost 0 bases and 11 bases, there was a span of 13 bases. CDR3 coding DNA: TGCAGTGCTAGAGATAGCGCCCAGAAGGCTTTCTTT. It codes for CSARDSAQKAFF.